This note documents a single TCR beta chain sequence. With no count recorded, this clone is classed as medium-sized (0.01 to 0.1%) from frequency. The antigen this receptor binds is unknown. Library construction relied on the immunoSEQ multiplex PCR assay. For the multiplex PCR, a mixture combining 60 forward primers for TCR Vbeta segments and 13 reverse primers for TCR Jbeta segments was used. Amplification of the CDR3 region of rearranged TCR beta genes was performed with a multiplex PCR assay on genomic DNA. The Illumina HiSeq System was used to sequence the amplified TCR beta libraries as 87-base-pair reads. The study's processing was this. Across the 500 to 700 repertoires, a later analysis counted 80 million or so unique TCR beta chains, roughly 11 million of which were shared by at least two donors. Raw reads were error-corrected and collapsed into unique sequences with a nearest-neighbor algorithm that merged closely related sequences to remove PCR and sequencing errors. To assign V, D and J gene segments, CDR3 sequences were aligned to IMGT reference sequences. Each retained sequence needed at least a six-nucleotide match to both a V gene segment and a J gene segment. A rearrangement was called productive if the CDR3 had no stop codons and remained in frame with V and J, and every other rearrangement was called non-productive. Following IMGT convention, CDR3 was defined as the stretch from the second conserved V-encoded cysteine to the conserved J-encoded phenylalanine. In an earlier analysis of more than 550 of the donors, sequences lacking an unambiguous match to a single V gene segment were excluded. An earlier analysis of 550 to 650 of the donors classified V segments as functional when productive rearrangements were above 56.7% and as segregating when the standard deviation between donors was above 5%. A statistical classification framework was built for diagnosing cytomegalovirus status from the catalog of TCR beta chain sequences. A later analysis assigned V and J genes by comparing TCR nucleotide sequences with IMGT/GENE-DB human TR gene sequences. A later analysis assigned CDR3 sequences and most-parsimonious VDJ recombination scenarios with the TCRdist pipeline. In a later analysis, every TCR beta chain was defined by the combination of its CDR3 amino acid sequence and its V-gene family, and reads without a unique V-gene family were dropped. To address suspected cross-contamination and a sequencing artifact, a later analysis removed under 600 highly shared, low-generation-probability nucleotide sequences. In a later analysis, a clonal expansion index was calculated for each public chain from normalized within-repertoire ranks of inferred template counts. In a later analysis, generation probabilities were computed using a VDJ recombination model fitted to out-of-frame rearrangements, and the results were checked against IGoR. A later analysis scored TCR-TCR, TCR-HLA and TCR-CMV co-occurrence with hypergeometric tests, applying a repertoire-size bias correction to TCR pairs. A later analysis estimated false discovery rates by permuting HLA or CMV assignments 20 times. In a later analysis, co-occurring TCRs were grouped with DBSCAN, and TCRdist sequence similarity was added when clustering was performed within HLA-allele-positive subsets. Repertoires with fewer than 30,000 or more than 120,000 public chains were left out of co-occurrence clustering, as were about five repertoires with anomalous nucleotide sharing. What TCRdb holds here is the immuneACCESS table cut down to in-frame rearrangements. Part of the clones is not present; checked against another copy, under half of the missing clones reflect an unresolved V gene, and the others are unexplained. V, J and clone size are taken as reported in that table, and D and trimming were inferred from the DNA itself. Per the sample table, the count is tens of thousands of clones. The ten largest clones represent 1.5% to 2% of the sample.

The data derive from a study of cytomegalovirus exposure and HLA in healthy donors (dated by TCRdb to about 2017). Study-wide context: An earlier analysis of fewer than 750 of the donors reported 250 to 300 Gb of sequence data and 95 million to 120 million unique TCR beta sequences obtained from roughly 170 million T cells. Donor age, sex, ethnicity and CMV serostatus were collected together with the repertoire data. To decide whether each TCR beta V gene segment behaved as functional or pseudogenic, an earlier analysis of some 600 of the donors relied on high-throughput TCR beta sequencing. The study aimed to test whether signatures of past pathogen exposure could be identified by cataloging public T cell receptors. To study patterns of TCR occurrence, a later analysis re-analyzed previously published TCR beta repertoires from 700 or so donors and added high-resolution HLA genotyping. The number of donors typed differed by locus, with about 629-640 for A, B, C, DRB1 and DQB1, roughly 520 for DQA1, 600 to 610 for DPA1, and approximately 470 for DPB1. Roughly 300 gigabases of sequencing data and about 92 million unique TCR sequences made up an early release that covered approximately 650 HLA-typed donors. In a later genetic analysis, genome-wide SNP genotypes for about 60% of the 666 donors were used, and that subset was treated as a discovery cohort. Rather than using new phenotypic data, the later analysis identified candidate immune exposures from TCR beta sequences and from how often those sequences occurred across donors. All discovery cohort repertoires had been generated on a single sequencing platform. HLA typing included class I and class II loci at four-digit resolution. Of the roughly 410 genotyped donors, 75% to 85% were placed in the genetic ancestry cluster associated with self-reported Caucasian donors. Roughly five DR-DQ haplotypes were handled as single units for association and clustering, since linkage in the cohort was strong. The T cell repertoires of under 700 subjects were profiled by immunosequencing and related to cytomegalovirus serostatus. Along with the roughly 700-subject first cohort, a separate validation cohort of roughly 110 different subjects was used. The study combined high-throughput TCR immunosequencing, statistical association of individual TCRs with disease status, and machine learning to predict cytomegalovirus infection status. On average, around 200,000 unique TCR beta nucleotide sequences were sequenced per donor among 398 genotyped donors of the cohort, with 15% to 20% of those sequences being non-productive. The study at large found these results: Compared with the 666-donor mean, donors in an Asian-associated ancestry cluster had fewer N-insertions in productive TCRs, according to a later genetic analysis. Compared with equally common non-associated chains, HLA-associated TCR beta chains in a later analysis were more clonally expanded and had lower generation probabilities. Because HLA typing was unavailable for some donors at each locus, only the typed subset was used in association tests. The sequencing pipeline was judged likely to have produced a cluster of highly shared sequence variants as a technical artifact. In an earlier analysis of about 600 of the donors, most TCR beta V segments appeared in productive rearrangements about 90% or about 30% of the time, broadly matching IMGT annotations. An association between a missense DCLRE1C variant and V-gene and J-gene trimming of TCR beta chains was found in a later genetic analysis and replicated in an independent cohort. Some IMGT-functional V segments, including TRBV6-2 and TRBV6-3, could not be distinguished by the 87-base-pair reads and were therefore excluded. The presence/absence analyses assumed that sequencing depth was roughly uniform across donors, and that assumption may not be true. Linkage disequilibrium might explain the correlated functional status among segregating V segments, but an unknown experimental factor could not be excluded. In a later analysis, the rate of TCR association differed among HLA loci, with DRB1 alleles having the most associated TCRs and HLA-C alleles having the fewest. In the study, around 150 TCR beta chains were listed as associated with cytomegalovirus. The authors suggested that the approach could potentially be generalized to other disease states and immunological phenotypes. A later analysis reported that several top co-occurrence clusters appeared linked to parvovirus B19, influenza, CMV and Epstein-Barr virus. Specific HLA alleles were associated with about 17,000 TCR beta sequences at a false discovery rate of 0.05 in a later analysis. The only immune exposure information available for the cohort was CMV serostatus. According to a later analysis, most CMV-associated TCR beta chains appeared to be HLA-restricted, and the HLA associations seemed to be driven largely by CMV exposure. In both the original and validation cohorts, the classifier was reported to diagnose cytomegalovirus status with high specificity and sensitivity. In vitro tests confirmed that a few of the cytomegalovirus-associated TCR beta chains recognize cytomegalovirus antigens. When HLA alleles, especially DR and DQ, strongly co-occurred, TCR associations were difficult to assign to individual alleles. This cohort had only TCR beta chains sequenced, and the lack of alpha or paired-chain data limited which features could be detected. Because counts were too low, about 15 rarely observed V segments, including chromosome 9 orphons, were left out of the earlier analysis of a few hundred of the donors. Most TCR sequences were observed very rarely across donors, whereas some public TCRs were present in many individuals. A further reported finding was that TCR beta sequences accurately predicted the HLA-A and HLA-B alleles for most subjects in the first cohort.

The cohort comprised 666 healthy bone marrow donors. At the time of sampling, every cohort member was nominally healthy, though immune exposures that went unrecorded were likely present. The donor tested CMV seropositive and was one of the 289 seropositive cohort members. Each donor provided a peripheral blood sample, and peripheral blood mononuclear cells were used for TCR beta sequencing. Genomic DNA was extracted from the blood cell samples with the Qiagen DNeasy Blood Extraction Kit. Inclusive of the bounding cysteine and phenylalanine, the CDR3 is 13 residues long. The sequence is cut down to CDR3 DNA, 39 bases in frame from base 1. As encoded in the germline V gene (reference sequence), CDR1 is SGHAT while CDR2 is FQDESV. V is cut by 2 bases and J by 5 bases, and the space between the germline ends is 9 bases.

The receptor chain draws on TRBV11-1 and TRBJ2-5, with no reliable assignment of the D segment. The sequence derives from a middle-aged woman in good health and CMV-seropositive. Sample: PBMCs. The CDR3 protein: CASSLTMEETQYF. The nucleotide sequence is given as TGTGCCAGCAGCTTAACAATGGAGGAGACCCAGTACTTC.